The clone carrying this T cell receptor (beta chain) has only a few counts. Methods used by the authors: Estimation of nucleated cell counts relied on the amplification of reference gene primers. Method: immunoSEQ multiplex PCR; TCRdb's copy keeps in-frame clones and lacks some. V, J and clone size derive from that table, while D and trimming were established from the DNA sequence. The data hold 150,000 to 200,000 clones, with 80% to 90% observed a single time. This entry belongs to a study of blood T cell repertoires in COVID-19. Germline assignment: CDR1 LGHNA and CDR2 YNFKEQ. The CDR3 totals 16 residues. V lost 3 bases and J lost 7; bases outside the gene matches: 9.

Sequenced: peripheral blood. The origin of this receptor is a man aged 25 to 40 with active or convalescent COVID-19. This sequence joins TRBV4-2 and TRBJ1-6; 7 bases fit TRBD1. The DNA of the CDR3 is TGTGCCAGCAGCCAGCTCTTACAGGGGAAAAATTCACCCCTCCACTTT. This sequence encodes CASSQLLQGKNSPLHF.